The 21 T cell receptor beta chains in this list originate from one sample, sequenced in a study of cytomegalovirus exposure and HLA in healthy donors (dated by TCRdb to the late 2010s). The receptor library was made with the immunoSEQ multiplex PCR assay. TCRdb holds this immuneACCESS table with in-frame rearrangements only. Some clones are missing; in checked studies, unresolved V genes explain under half, and the rest has no known cause. The sample profile shows 90,000 to 100,000 clones; more than 75% of them were found once. Of the sample, around 6% is held by the ten largest clones. The sample comprised PBMCs. These receptors originate from a man aged 18 to 35 in good health and CMV-seropositive.

The chain has TRBV7-2 and TRBJ2-7; 8 bases map to TRBD1. CDR1 and CDR2 from the germline V gene are SGHTA and FQGNSA. The CDR3 contains 15 residues. The trim removed 6 bases at V and 0 bases at J, leaving 7 bases unmatched. This CDR3 reads CASSPDRGSSYEQYF. The DNA for the CDR3 is TGTGCCAGCAGTCCCGACAGGGGAAGCTCCTACGAGCAGTACTTC.

Written as DNA, the CDR3 is TGTGCCAGCAGCCCCAGGAGAGGGGGCGGCGAGCAGTACTTC. It specifies CASSPRRGGGEQYF. The rearrangement joins TRBV13 to TRBJ2-7; 7 bases fit TRBD1. Trimming removed 5 bases from V and 6 bases from J; junction bases left unmatched: 10. From germline, CDR1 is PRHDT and CDR2 FYEKMQ (reference sequence). There are 14 residues in the CDR3. Variable domain in full (rest from reference TRBV13 and TRBJ2-7): AAGVIQSPRHLIKEKRETATLKCYPIPRHDTVYWYQQGPGQDPQFLISFYEKMQSDKGSIPDRFSAQQFSDYHSELNMSSLELGDSALYFCASSPRRGGGEQYFGPGTRLTVT.

This chain uses TRBV9 with TRBJ2-2, with 8 bases fitting TRBD2. The germline CDR1 and CDR2 sequences are SGDLS and YYNGEE. V shed 4 bases and J 6 bases; nucleotides not matched to a gene: 8. There are 15 residues in the CDR3. The CDR3: CASSSKFGGAGELFF. In DNA, the CDR3 is TGTGCCAGCAGCTCAAAATTCGGGGGGGCCGGGGAGCTGTTTTTT.

The V and J genes are TRBV4-2 and TRBJ2-1, with 12 positions matching TRBD2. This CDR3 spans 16 amino acids. The junction had 3 bases not matched to a gene; V was cut back by 3 bases and J by 3 bases. Germline V gives CDR1 LGHNA, CDR2 YNFKEQ. The chain's CDR3 is CASSHSSGGDYNEQFF. DNA of the CDR3: TGTGCCAGCAGCCATTCTAGCGGGGGGGACTACAATGAGCAGTTCTTC.

The V and J genes are TRBV4-1 and TRBJ1-1; D ambiguous. The CDR3 contains 13 residues. V dropped 3 bases and J dropped 2 bases, with 7 bases sitting between them. The germline V gene encodes CDR1 MGHRA and CDR2 YSYEKL. CDR3: CASSHRENTEAFF. CDR3 coding DNA: TGCGCCAGCAGCCACCGGGAAAACACTGAAGCTTTCTTT.

V and J are TRBV9 and TRBJ2-3; D not certain. Germline CDR1 is SGDLS and CDR2 is YYNGEE. V was shortened by 0 bases and J by 3 bases, with 5 bases between the two germline ends. The CDR3 consists of 13 residues. DNA for the CDR3: TGTGCCAGCAGCGTAGGCGGAACAGATACGCAGTATTTT. Its translation: CASSVGGTDTQYF. Filled out from reference TRBV9 and TRBJ2-3, the complete variable domain reads DSGVTQTPKHLITATGQRVTLRCSPRSGDLSVYWYQQSLDQGLQFLIQYYNGEERAKGNILERFSAQQFPDLHSELNLSSLELGDSALYFCASSVGGTDTQYFGPGTRLTVL.

This chain links TRBV11-3 with TRBJ2-7, with 7 bases matching TRBD1. V was pared by 0 bases and J by 0 bases, with 8 bases of the junction left unmatched. This CDR3 is built from 17 residues. CDR1 and CDR2 (germline): SGHNT, YENEEA. The CDR3 DNA reads TGTGCCAGCAGCTTAGAAGAGTTGGGACAGCCCTCCTACGAGCAGTACTTC. Translation gives CASSLEELGQPSYEQYF.

The chain's CDR3 is CASSSLSGKNIQYF. The DNA of the CDR3 is TGTGCCAGCAGCTCACTTTCCGGCAAAAACATTCAGTACTTC. The V call is TRBV11-2, the J call TRBJ2-4; D unclear. Germline CDR1 and CDR2: SGHAT and FQNNGV. The CDR3 totals 14 residues. V lost 4 bases to trimming and J lost 3 bases, with 10 bases between them.

The genes are TRBV6-6 and TRBJ1-5, with D unclear. Germline CDR1 is MNHNY and CDR2 is SVGAGI (reference sequence). Trimming cost V 4 bases and J 2 bases, with 12 bases left between them. The CDR3 consists of 15 residues. The CDR3 nucleotides are TGTGCCAGCAGTTTGGCGGATCTTGGCAATCAGCCCCAGCATTTT. It is translated as CASSLADLGNQPQHF.

The rearrangement links TRBV7-2 to TRBJ1-3, with TRBD1 identical over 7 bases. This CDR3 spans 14 amino acids. CDR1 and CDR2 from the germline V gene are SGHTA and FQGNSA. V lost 5 bases, J lost 4 bases, and 5 bases stayed unmatched. The CDR3 here is CASSPQGGGNTIYF. CDR3 bases: TGTGCCAGCAGCCCCCAGGGGGGCGGAAACACCATATATTTT. Together with reference TRBV7-2 and TRBJ1-3, the CDR3 gives the full variable domain: GAGVSQSPSNKVTEKGKDVELRCDPISGHTALYWYRQSLGQGLEFLIYFQGNSAPDKSGLPSDRFSAERTGGSVSTLTIQRTQQEDSAVYLCASSPQGGGNTIYFGEGSWLTVV.

V is TRBV7-2 and J is TRBJ2-1; D call uncertain. Deletions cut 5 bases from V and 10 bases from J, with 12 bases between. Germline CDR1 and CDR2: SGHTA and FQGNSA. CDR3 length: 12 residues. The CDR3 region is CASSPPREEQFF. The CDR3 DNA is TGTGCCAGCAGCCCCCCCCGCGAAGAGCAGTTCTTC.

The chain employs TRBV4-3 and TRBJ2-3; perhaps TRBD2 as D (7 bases). The V and J ends lost 4 bases and 2 bases respectively, with 16 bases between them. The germline CDR1 and CDR2 sequences are LGHNA and YSLEER. The CDR3 covers 16 residues. The CDR3 region has the DNA TGCGCCAGCAGCCCCAACGGGGGGCTTTTCACAGATACGCAGTATTTT. It codes for CASSPNGGLFTDTQYF.

The gene calls are TRBV28 and TRBJ2-2; 14 bases fit TRBD2. The V gene end was trimmed by 1 base and the J gene end by 5 bases; junction bases not matched to a gene: 6. Germline V gene data show CDR1 as MDHEN and CDR2 as SYDVKM. The CDR3 spans 18 residues. The CDR3 DNA reads as TGTGCCAGCAGTTTATACGGGACTAGCGGGAGTAAAACCGGGGAGCTGTTTTTT. Its protein product is CASSLYGTSGSKTGELFF.

The chain employs TRBV28 and TRBJ1-5; no clear D. The germline V gene encodes CDR1 MDHEN and CDR2 SYDVKM. The CDR3 runs to 15 residues. V lost 2 bases and J lost 7, with 15 bases in between. In DNA, the CDR3 is TGTGCCAGCAGTTTAAGGTGGCCAGGTGGGCAGCCCCAGCATTTT. It specifies CASSLRWPGGQPQHF. Drawing the rest from reference TRBV28 and TRBJ1-5, the complete variable domain is DVKVTQSSRYLVKRTGEKVFLECVQDMDHENMFWYRQDPGLGLRLIYFSYDVKMKEKGDIPEGYSVSREKKERFSLILESASTNQTSMYLCASSLRWPGGQPQHFGDGTRLSIL.

This chain joins TRBV19 and TRBJ2-2; no reliable D call. Trimming shortened V by 1 base and J by 6 bases, and 6 bases separated the two germline ends. CDR3 length: 13 residues. Germline values: CDR1 LNHDA, CDR2 SQIVND (reference sequence). The CDR3 sequence: CASSIVIAGELFF. The CDR3 DNA follows: TGTGCCAGTAGTATAGTAATCGCCGGGGAGCTGTTTTTT.

The V gene is TRBV5-1, the J gene TRBJ1-1; D is possibly TRBD1 (6 bases). Trimming left V 0 bases short and J 4 bases short, with 16 bases between. The CDR3 totals 16 residues. Looked up from germline, CDR1 is SGHRS and CDR2 is YFSETQ. CDR3 sequence reads: CASSLAPTGRATEAFF. DNA for the CDR3: TGCGCCAGCAGCTTGGCCCCGACAGGACGGGCCACTGAAGCTTTCTTT.

The V call is TRBV11-3, the J call TRBJ2-7; a weak D match, TRBD2 (5 bases). The germline CDR1 and CDR2 sequences are SGHNT and YENEEA. This CDR3 region has 14 residues. Trimming cost V 5 bases and J 0 bases, with 11 bases left between them. The CDR3 protein is CASSLSGSSYEQYF. As DNA, the CDR3 is TGTGCCAGCAGCCTCAGCGGAAGCTCCTACGAGCAGTACTTC.

CDR3 loop: CASRLLRLAGYTGELFF. CDR3 nucleotide sequence: TGTGCCAGCAGACTCCTACGGCTAGCAGGTTACACCGGGGAGCTGTTTTTT. The chain carries TRBV27 and TRBJ2-2, with D possibly being TRBD2 (5 bases). The length of the CDR3 is 17 residues. Germline assignment: CDR1 MNHEY and CDR2 SMNVEV (reference sequence). Trimming removed 6 bases from V and 3 bases from J, with 20 bases in between.

This chain links TRBV7-3 with TRBJ2-2; no clear D gene. CDR1 and CDR2 from the germline V gene are SGHTA and FQGTGA. V was cut by 1 base and J by 1 base, with 7 bases left in between. The CDR3 length is 15 residues. CDR3 bases: TGTGCCAGCAGCTTAAGCCAGATGAACACCGGGGAGCTGTTTTTT. Amino acids: CASSLSQMNTGELFF.

The chain has TRBV7-2 and TRBJ2-1, with 9 nucleotides matching TRBD2. CDR1 is SGHTA, CDR2 FQGNSA, per germline. The V segment lost 3 bases and the J segment 7 bases; nucleotides outside the gene matches: 4. The CDR3 is made up of 14 amino acids. The CDR3 nucleotides are TGTGCCAGCAGCTTTAGCGGGAGTTCGAATGAGCAGTTCTTC. Translated, it gives CASSFSGSSNEQFF.

V usage is TRBV6-5 and J usage is TRBJ1-3; tentative D call: TRBD1 (5 bases). V lost 6 bases, J lost 3 bases, and 9 bases lay in between. Germline CDR1 is MNHEY and CDR2 is SVGAGI. This CDR3 spans 13 amino acids. CDR3 amino acids: CASSQTVGNTIYF. The CDR3, as DNA: TGTGCCAGCAGCCAGACAGTTGGAAACACCATATATTTT.